Shown below are 2 T cell receptor beta chains from a single sample sequenced in a study of vaccination and CD4 T cells after COVID-19. Their specific antigens are unknown. The Oncomine TCR Beta short-read assay sequenced DNA from cultured CD4+ T cells. TCRdb re-called the PCR reads through MiXCR, storing one row per CDR3 protein. Of 9,900 or so distinct CDR3 sequences in the sample, around 60% were seen once. Treatment of the sample: roughly 11-day PBMC culture with coronavirus spike peptide pools or control peptides (ViraFEST assay). The sequencing input was CD4+ T cells from blood, cultured in vitro. These TCRs come from a human donor who had recovered from COVID-19.

The V gene is TRBV19, the J gene TRBJ1-5; D remains unclear. The V and J ends lost 5 bases and 4 bases respectively, with 9 bases between them. This CDR3 has 13 residues. The germline V gene encodes CDR1 LNHDA and CDR2 SQIVND (reference sequence). The CDR3 spells CASSRLINQPQHF. DNA of the CDR3: TGTGCCAGTAGTCGACTGATAAATCAGCCCCAGCATTTT.

This clonotype was detected only once. This chain uses TRBV7-2 with TRBJ2-1, with D perhaps TRBD1 (7 bases). Trimming stripped 5 bases from V and 9 bases from J, with 11 bases between. This CDR3 has 12 amino acids. The V gene's germline CDR1 is SGHTA and CDR2 FQGNSA. Here the CDR3 reads CASSPQGGEQFF. DNA for the CDR3: TGTGCCAGCAGCCCCCAGGGGGGTGAGCAGTTCTTC.